Listed below are T cell receptor beta chains from one sample, sequenced in a study of T cells in tuberculosis. Sequencing was performed with immunoSEQ multiplex PCR; in TCRdb, only in-frame clones are kept and a portion is missing. Of about 9,200 clones listed, approximately 94% were seen once; the top ten hold over 10%. The sample taken for sequencing was PBMCs. All receptors come from an adult with tuberculosis. Both conserved end residues are part of each CDR3. A D gene is named only where the DNA matches it firmly. Clone size is stated in some rows and not others, as once, few, many or a class when expanded.

j_gene,abundance,d_gene,v_gene,CDR3aa,CDR3nt
TRBJ1-4,NA,TRBD1,TRBV30,CAWSVGGGNEKLFF,TGTGCCTGGAGTGTAGGAGGGGGCAATGAAAAACTGTTTTTT
TRBJ2-3,NA,NA,TRBV7-8,CASSLDRGTDTQYF,TGTGCCAGCAGCTTAGACCGGGGCACAGATACGCAGTATTTT
TRBJ1-1,once,NA,TRBV2,CASSLTGNTEAFF,TGTGCCAGCAGTCTCACAGGGAACACTGAAGCTTTCTTT
TRBJ1-2,once,TRBD1,TRBV5-4,CASSANRGANYGYTF,TGTGCCAGCAGCGCAAACAGGGGGGCTAACTATGGCTACACCTTC
TRBJ2-1,NA,NA,TRBV7-2,CASSTRGGDNEQFF,TGTGCCAGCAGCACCCGGGGCGGGGACAATGAGCAGTTCTTC
TRBJ1-1,NA,NA,TRBV29-1,CSVSQGNTEAFF,TGCAGCGTTTCACAGGGGAACACTGAAGCTTTCTTT
TRBJ1-2,NA,NA,TRBV29-1,CSVEVRYGYTF,TGCAGCGTTGAAGTCCGCTATGGCTACACCTTC
TRBJ2-3,once,NA,TRBV10-1,CASRDPGSDTQYF,TGCGCCAGCAGAGACCCGGGGTCCGATACGCAGTATTTT
TRBJ1-2,NA,TRBD1,TRBV29-1,CSVEGQGASEYGYTF,TGCAGCGTTGAGGGACAGGGGGCCTCTGAGTATGGCTACACCTTC
TRBJ2-5,NA,NA,TRBV27,CASSPTSMHQETQYF,TGTGCCAGCAGCCCGACTAGTATGCACCAAGAGACCCAGTACTTC
TRBJ2-5,NA,TRBD1,TRBV6-4,CASSDPDRGLVEETQYF,TGTGCCAGCAGTGACCCTGACAGGGGGCTGGTTGAGGAGACCCAGTACTTC
TRBJ2-2,NA,NA,TRBV19,CASSRDTVRELFF,TGTGCCAGTAGTAGGGACACGGTTAGAGAGCTGTTTTTT
TRBJ2-7,few,NA,TRBV5-1,CASKDLLARDEQYF,TGCGCCAGCAAGGACCTCCTGGCGAGGGACGAGCAGTACTTC
TRBJ1-5,NA,NA,TRBV2,CASTEAGLTFNQPQHF,TGTGCCAGCACCGAGGCAGGGCTTACCTTCAATCAGCCCCAGCATTTT
TRBJ1-2,NA,NA,TRBV18,CASSPPSSRRGYGYTF,TGTGCCAGCTCACCACCGTCGTCTAGAAGGGGCTATGGCTACACCTTC
TRBJ1-2,NA,NA,TRBV2,CASSEAYRVDTF,TGTGCCAGCAGTGAAGCGTACAGGGTGGACACCTTC
TRBJ2-3,NA,NA,TRBV13,CASSLDLGGARTDTQYF,TGTGCCAGCAGCTTAGACTTGGGCGGGGCCCGCACAGATACGCAGTATTTT
TRBJ1-1,once,TRBD1,TRBV14,CASSLGQWVTEAFF,TGTGCCAGCAGCCTGGGACAGTGGGTCACTGAAGCTTTCTTT
TRBJ2-1,NA,NA,TRBV5-1,CASSGGTPEYDEQFF,TGCGCCAGCAGCGGCGGGACTCCAGAATATGATGAGCAGTTCTTC
TRBJ2-7,NA,TRBD2,TRBV11-2,CASSFLIREGKYEQYF,TGTGCCAGCAGCTTTCTTATACGGGAGGGAAAGTACGAGCAGTACTTC
TRBJ2-7,NA,NA,TRBV7-9,CASGGYYEQYF,TGTGCCAGCGGCGGCTACTACGAGCAGTACTTC
TRBJ1-2,NA,NA,TRBV9,CASSVEGDINYGYTF,TGTGCCAGCAGCGTAGAGGGGGACATCAACTATGGCTACACCTTC
TRBJ2-1,once,NA,TRBV30,CAWRPRGINEQFF,TGTGCCTGGAGACCTCGGGGAATCAATGAGCAGTTCTTC
TRBJ2-7,NA,NA,TRBV6-1,CASSDRANEQYF,TGTGCCAGCAGTGACAGGGCCAACGAGCAGTACTTC
TRBJ1-1,once,NA,TRBV5-4,CASSSATGLAFF,TGTGCCAGCAGCTCCGCGACGGGGTTGGCTTTCTTT
TRBJ2-3,NA,NA,TRBV9,CASSASSVDTQYF,TGTGCCAGCAGCGCTTCTAGCGTGGATACGCAGTATTTT
TRBJ2-5,NA,TRBD2,TRBV5-1,CASSLDGSGGVGETQYF,TGCGCCAGCAGCTTGGATGGTAGCGGGGGGGTAGGAGAGACCCAGTACTTC
TRBJ1-3,NA,TRBD1,TRBV6-6,CASRGDRVSGNTIYF,TGTGCCAGCAGAGGGGACAGGGTCTCTGGAAACACCATATATTTT
TRBJ1-1,NA,NA,TRBV6-5,CASRDITSTEAFF,TGTGCCAGCAGAGACATTACTTCCACTGAAGCTTTCTTT
TRBJ2-5,once,TRBD1,TRBV2,CASILGQGGETQYF,TGTGCCAGCATTTTAGGACAGGGGGGGGAGACCCAGTACTTC
TRBJ1-4,NA,NA,TRBV19,CASSWGPNEKLFF,TGTGCCAGTAGTTGGGGCCCAAATGAAAAACTGTTTTTT
TRBJ1-6,NA,NA,TRBV5-1,CASSLVGRDNSPLHF,TGCGCCAGCAGCTTGGTGGGCAGGGATAATTCACCCCTCCACTTT
TRBJ2-1,NA,TRBD2,TRBV19,CASSMSGTSGFNEQFF,TGTGCCAGTAGTATGTCCGGGACTAGCGGGTTCAATGAGCAGTTCTTC
TRBJ2-7,NA,TRBD1,TRBV5-1,CASSLVGTGITYEQYF,TGCGCCAGCAGCTTGGTAGGGACAGGGATAACTTACGAGCAGTACTTC
TRBJ1-2,NA,NA,TRBV10-1,CASSESRAKEGYTF,TGCGCCAGCAGTGAGTCAAGAGCGAAGGAGGGCTACACCTTC
TRBJ2-5,NA,NA,TRBV7-9,CASSLAGRESQETQYF,TGTGCCAGCAGCTTAGCCGGCCGGGAGTCCCAAGAGACCCAGTACTTC